This TCR beta chain appears in the sequencing data of a study of technical replicates of blood from several donors. This table comes from immunoSEQ multiplex PCR, and its TCRdb copy is limited to in-frame clones, with some not included. The sample has 50,000 to 75,000 clones; approximately 92% are singletons. This CDR3 has 16 residues. Germline CDR1 reads SGHVS; CDR2 reads FNYEAQ. The V segment lost 3 bases and the J segment 4 bases; nucleotides outside the gene matches: 8. The receptor comes from a human donor in good health. Some clones in this sample may be carry-over from other donors' samples. The material sequenced was PBMCs. J is TRBJ2-1 and V is TRBV7-6, with 8 bases identical to TRBD1. As DNA, the CDR3 is TGTGCCAGCAGCTTGGCCGGGACAGGAGTATACAATGAGCAGTTCTTC. Its protein is CASSLAGTGVYNEQFF.